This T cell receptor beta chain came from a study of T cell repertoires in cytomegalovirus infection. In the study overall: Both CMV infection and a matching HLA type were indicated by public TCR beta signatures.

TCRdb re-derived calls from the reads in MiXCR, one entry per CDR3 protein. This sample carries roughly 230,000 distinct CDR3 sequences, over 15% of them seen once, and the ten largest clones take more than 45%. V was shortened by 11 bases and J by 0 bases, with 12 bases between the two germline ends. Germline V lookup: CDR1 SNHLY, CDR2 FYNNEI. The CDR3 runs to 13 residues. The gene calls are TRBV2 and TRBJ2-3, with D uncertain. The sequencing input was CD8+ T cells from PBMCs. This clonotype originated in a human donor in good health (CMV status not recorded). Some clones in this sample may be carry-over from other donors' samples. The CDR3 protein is CASDPVSTDTQYF. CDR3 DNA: TGTGCCTCCGACCCAGTTAGCACAGATACGCAGTATTTT.